This T cell receptor beta chain was retrieved from a study of tumor and adjacent non-tumor tissue in lung cancer. Whole-study findings and limits: In normal lung, the top 100 clones were significantly more dominant than in tumor.

This clonotype was observed a few times. Its antigen is unidentified. This could be a read error, since a much larger clone is one nucleotide away. The library came from three nested PCR rounds adapted from ARM-PCR protocols. TCRdb reprocessed the multiplex PCR reads via MiXCR and lists one record per CDR3 protein. This table holds over 100,000 distinct CDR3 sequences, around 57% found once. This sample's RNA came from whole unsorted tissue. This non-tumor lung sample came from over 3 cm beyond the tumor edge. This CDR3 comprises 17 residues. Germline V lookup: CDR1 MNHEY, CDR2 SVGEGT. V lost 8 bases and J lost 2; bases outside the gene matches: 10.

This TCR was sampled from a man in his 60s with non-small cell lung cancer. This chain links TRBV6-2 or TRBV6-3 with TRBJ2-6, with TRBD2 matching over 9 bases. Sequenced sample: distant non-tumor lung tissue. Written as DNA, the CDR3 is TGTGCCAGCGGTAAAGCGGGAGGCCGGCCTGGGGCCAACGTCCTGACTTTC. Encoded protein: CASGKAGGRPGANVLTF.